These T cell receptor beta chains were read from a single sample in a study of breast tumors, draining lymph nodes, adjacent tissues. TCRdb reprocessed the multiplex PCR reads with MiXCR, giving one entry per CDR3 protein. The sample has about 110,000 distinct CDR3 sequences, around 30% seen once. Sequencing was done on a sample of axillary lymph node tissue. The source of these receptors is a female donor with breast cancer. Some clones in this sample may be carry-over from other donors' samples. Each CDR3 is given with its conserved first and last residue. A D gene is named only where the DNA matches it firmly. Where a row states a size, it is once, few, many or the class of an expanded clone; other rows omit it.

clone_size,d_call,j_call,v_call,cdr3_aa,cdr3_nt
-,TRBD2,TRBJ2-3,TRBV20-1,CSAKIPGTSGAKQYF,TGCAGTGCTAAAATACCCGGGACTAGCGGGGCCAAGCAGTATTTT
many,-,TRBJ1-4,TRBV9,CASSVGIGVTNEKLFF,TGTGCCAGCAGCGTAGGGATTGGGGTGACTAATGAAAAACTGTTTTTT
-,TRBD2,TRBJ2-7,TRBV20-1,CSASSGSSFAQYF,TGCAGTGCTAGTAGCGGGAGTTCCTTCGCGCAGTACTTC
-,-,TRBJ1-1,TRBV9,CASSVAPNTEAFF,TGTGCCAGCAGCGTAGCCCCGAACACTGAAGCTTTCTTT
many,-,TRBJ2-2,TRBV20-1,CSVPRPGNTGELFF,TGCAGTGTCCCGAGACCCGGGAACACCGGGGAGCTGTTTTTT
many,-,TRBJ2-3,TRBV3-1,CASSQERGHLTDTQYF,TGTGCCAGCAGCCAAGAGAGAGGACATCTCACAGATACGCAGTATTTT
-,TRBD2,TRBJ2-3,TRBV29-1,CSVRLGGGADTQYF,TGCAGCGTTCGATTAGGCGGGGGGGCAGATACGCAGTATTTT
many,-,TRBJ1-2,TRBV2,CASRYDRSYGYTF,TGTGCCAGCAGATACGACAGGTCGTATGGCTACACCTTC
many,TRBD1,TRBJ2-2,TRBV7-3,CASSNRQGLNTGELFF,TGTGCCAGCAGCAACCGACAGGGTTTGAACACCGGGGAGCTGTTTTTT
-,TRBD1,TRBJ2-6,TRBV9,CPSSIVWTGISGANVLTF,TGTCCCAGCAGCATAGTATGGACAGGGATATCTGGGGCCAACGTCCTGACTTTC
few,-,TRBJ2-2,TRBV6-5,CASSHLGMNTGELFF,TGTGCCAGCAGTCACCTGGGGATGAACACCGGGGAGCTGTTTTTT
-,-,TRBJ1-2,TRBV11-3,CASSLVPGGYTF,TGTGCCAGCAGCCTCGTCCCAGGAGGCTACACCTTC
many,TRBD2,TRBJ2-1,TRBV9,CASSAYPGLAGVGQFF,TGTGCCAGCAGCGCCTACCCGGGACTAGCGGGAGTTGGGCAGTTCTTC
few,-,TRBJ1-1,TRBV7-6,CVSTPPTTQGHTEAFF,TGTGTCAGCACCCCTCCCACAACCCAGGGGCACACTGAAGCTTTCTTT
many,-,TRBJ2-7,TRBV7-7,CARPGRHSYEQYF,TGTGCTAGGCCGGGCAGGCACTCCTACGAGCAGTACTTC
once,-,TRBJ2-1,TRBV24-1,CATSDSTAHSYNEQFF,TGTGCCACCAGTGATAGCACAGCCCACTCCTACAATGAGCAGTTCTTC
many,TRBD1,TRBJ1-6,TRBV28,CASSGQASPLHF,TGTGCCAGCAGTGGACAGGCCTCACCCCTCCACTTT
-,-,TRBJ2-1,TRBV20-1,CSARRAGVLSFF,TGCAGTGCTAGACGGGCCGGGGTACTTTCGTTCTTC
few,TRBD2,TRBJ2-3,TRBV3-1,CASSQDRAGGHGDTQYF,TGTGCCAGCAGCCAAGATCGAGCGGGGGGGCATGGAGATACGCAGTATTTT
-,-,TRBJ1-4,TRBV7-2,CASSDTGFAEKRFF,TGTGCCAGCAGCGACACAGGGTTTGCCGAAAAACGGTTCTTT
many,TRBD2,TRBJ2-7,TRBV4-1,CASSQTGTSGGGNEQYF,TGCGCCAGCAGCCAGACCGGGACTAGCGGGGGAGGGAACGAGCAGTACTTC
many,TRBD1,TRBJ1-6,TRBV20-1,CSATDRASYNSPLHF,TGCAGTGCTACGGACAGGGCATCCTATAATTCACCCCTCCACTTT
many,TRBD2,TRBJ2-7,TRBV12-3/TRBV12-4,CASSASGTSPYEQYF,TGTGCCAGCAGTGCTTCCGGGACTAGTCCCTACGAGCAGTACTTC